This entry concerns a single T cell receptor (beta chain). Its antigen remains undetermined. No base quality values were provided; no much bigger clone lies one nucleotide off. The data were taken from a study of neoadjuvant nivolumab and ipilimumab in lung cancer (TCRdb year 2020). Looking at the study overall: Nivolumab was given at 3 mg/kg intravenously on days 1, 15 and 29, and the combination arm added ipilimumab 1 mg/kg on day 1 only. For each study arm, the primary endpoint of the trial was the rate of major pathologic response (MPR) in the intention-to-treat population. Of the 44 patients with operable NSCLC treated in the trial, approximately 23 were randomized to nivolumab monotherapy and roughly 20 to nivolumab plus ipilimumab. TCR repertoires in pretherapy (baseline) peripheral blood were compared with TCR repertoires in tumors resected at surgery after neoadjuvant immune checkpoint blockade. Seven patients had matched pretherapy and resected tumor pairs analyzed, with four treated with nivolumab and three with nivolumab plus ipilimumab. General study outcomes and caveats: From pretherapy to surgery, increases in tumor T-cell richness and clonality were observed in three of three dual-therapy tumors but in only two of four nivolumab-treated tumors. A positive correlation was observed between pretherapy blood TCR richness and richness in tumors resected after neoadjuvant therapy (Spearman R of about 0.83). No significant correlation was found between TCR clonality and pathologic tumor regression, and only one major-pathologic-response sample was available for the clonality analysis. A small number of samples underwent TCR sequencing. TCR richness and clonality were greater in resected tumors than in tumor-adjacent uninvolved lung, and increases were seen in more dual-therapy-treated tumors.

CDR1 is given as WSHSY and CDR2 as SAAADI, both from the germline V gene. The CDR3, from cysteine to phenylalanine, totals 15 residues. Left in the record is the CDR3 DNA by itself, 45 bases read in frame from the first base. Relative to germline, V is missing 6 bases and J is missing 7 bases, with 9 bases of the junction outside any gene match. The library was generated by the immunoSEQ multiplex PCR assay. As for the authors' bioinformatics: Repertoires were summarized by richness and clonality, and significantly expanded and contracted clones were identified between pre- and post-therapy samples. Not all clones reach the TCRdb copy of this immuneACCESS table, which keeps in-frame sequences only. Checked studies attribute under half of the gap to unresolved V genes and leave the rest unexplained. V and J calls and clone size come straight from that table; D and trimming were deduced from the DNA. The sample yields approximately 23,000 clones; approximately 77% were counted once. The biggest ten clones account for about 23% of the sample.

The sample's time point label is to be understood as: pretherapy, before neoadjuvant immune checkpoint inhibitors. The samples were taken from NEOSTAR, a phase 2 randomized trial in operable NSCLC that tested neoadjuvant nivolumab or nivolumab plus ipilimumab, followed by surgery. The sequence came from an adult with non-small cell lung cancer. The sequence links TRBV10-2 to TRBJ2-1; 10 of the junction bases match TRBD2. The starting material was peripheral blood, obtained before neoadjuvant nivolumab, alone or with ipilimumab. The nucleotide sequence reads as follows: TGCGCCAGCAGGTCCTTAGCGGGAGGACTTAATGAGCAGTTCTTC. This codes for CASRSLAGGLNEQFF.